What follows is one T cell receptor beta chain and its context. The sample originates from a study of control samples from healthy donors and cancer patients. Germline trimming cut 2 bases from V and 2 bases from J; bases unmatched to any gene: 8. Germline CDR1 reads SGHNT; CDR2 reads YENEEA. There are 17 residues in the CDR3. Sequencing was performed with immunoSEQ multiplex PCR; in TCRdb, only in-frame clones are kept and a portion is missing. Of 100,000 to 150,000 clones detected, 75% to 95% appear once; the ten largest clones hold about 2.3%. The receptor was derived from a man aged 35 to 55 in good health. The chain has TRBV11-3 and TRBJ2-3; 9 bases fit TRBD2. The sequenced sample consisted of blood. The CDR3 region is CASSLSSGGPFTDTQYF. CDR3 nucleotides: TGTGCCAGCAGCTTAAGCAGCGGGGGGCCATTCACAGATACGCAGTATTTT.